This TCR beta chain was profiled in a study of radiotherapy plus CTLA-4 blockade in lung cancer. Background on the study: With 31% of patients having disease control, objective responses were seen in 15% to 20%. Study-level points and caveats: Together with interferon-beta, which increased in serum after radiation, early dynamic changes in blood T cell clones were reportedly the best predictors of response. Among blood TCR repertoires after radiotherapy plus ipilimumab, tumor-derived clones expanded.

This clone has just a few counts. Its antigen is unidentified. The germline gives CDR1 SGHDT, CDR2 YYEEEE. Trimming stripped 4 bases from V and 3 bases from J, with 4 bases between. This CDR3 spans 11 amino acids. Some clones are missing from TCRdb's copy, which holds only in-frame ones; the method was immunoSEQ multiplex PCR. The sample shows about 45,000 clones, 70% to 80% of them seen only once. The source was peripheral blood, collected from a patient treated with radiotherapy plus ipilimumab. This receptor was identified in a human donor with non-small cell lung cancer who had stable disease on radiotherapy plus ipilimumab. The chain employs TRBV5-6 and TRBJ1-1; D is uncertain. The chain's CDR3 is CASSLHTEAFF. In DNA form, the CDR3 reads TGTGCCAGCAGCCTGCACACTGAAGCTTTCTTT.